These T cell receptor beta chains were read from a single sample in a study of cytomegalovirus exposure and HLA in healthy donors. Assay: immunoSEQ multiplex PCR; the TCRdb copy retains only in-frame clones and omits some. The sample carries some 150,000 clones, about 64% recorded once. The specimen was PBMCs. The receptors were gathered from a woman aged 40 to 55 in good health and CMV-seronegative. The CDR3 runs from the conserved cysteine through the conserved F or W. The D gene is left open where the match is weak. Size values are once, few and many counts, or a class for expanded clones, and some rows have none.

V,J,D,size,DNA,CDR3
TRBV30,TRBJ1-5,TRBD1,once,TGTGCCTGGAGTGCCGGGACAGTCAGCAATCAGCCCCAGCATTTT,CAWSAGTVSNQPQHF
TRBV10-3,TRBJ1-2,.,few,TGTGCCATCAGGATAGAGGCCCCTCTCTTCTCTAACTATGGCTACACCTTC,CAIRIEAPLFSNYGYTF
TRBV27,TRBJ1-5,TRBD1,.,TGTGCCAGCAGTTCGACAGGGAGCAATCAGCCCCAGCATTTT,CASSSTGSNQPQHF
TRBV6-6,TRBJ2-1,.,.,TGTGCCAGCAGTTACTCGTTTAGCGACTTCATTGAGCAGTTCTTC,CASSYSFSDFIEQFF
TRBV6-5,TRBJ2-5,.,.,TGTGCCAGCAGTTGGGCAGTACAAGAGACCCAGTACTTC,CASSWAVQETQYF
TRBV6-5,TRBJ1-2,.,.,TGTGCCAGCAGTTCACGCGACAGAGAATCGTCCTATGGCTACACCTTC,CASSSRDRESSYGYTF
TRBV15,TRBJ1-5,.,once,TGTGCCACCAGCAGAGACGGAGGGAATCAGCCCCAGCATTTT,CATSRDGGNQPQHF
TRBV5-5,TRBJ1-5,TRBD1,.,TGTGCCAGCAGCCCCTTGGGACAGTCGGGGCAGCCCCAGCATTTT,CASSPLGQSGQPQHF
TRBV9,TRBJ1-5,.,.,TGTGCCAGCAGCGTGGAAGGGAGGCAGCCCCAGCATTTT,CASSVEGRQPQHF
TRBV4-1,TRBJ2-1,.,few,TGCGCCAGCAGCCAAGAGGACAGCCAGAGCCAGTTCTTC,CASSQEDSQSQFF
TRBV5-1,TRBJ1-1,.,few,TGCGCCAGCAGCTTGGCCAGGTTAAATGGGAACACTGAAGCTTTCTTT,CASSLARLNGNTEAFF
TRBV5-1,TRBJ2-6,TRBD2,.,TGCGCCAGCAGCCTGAAGGCTAGCGGGGGGGGAGGGGCCAACGTCCTGACTTTC,CASSLKASGGGGANVLTF
TRBV5-6,TRBJ1-2,TRBD1,many,TGTGCCAGCTCCCTGACAGGGGTAGGTGGCTACACCTTC,CASSLTGVGGYTF
TRBV29-1,TRBJ2-1,.,.,TGCAGCGTTGCCAGGGAACCAAACCTTGAGCAGTTCTTC,CSVAREPNLEQFF
TRBV7-8,TRBJ2-1,TRBD2,.,TGTGCCAGCAGCTCCCTTGGACTAGCTGTTAATGAGCAGTTCTTC,CASSSLGLAVNEQFF
TRBV7-9,TRBJ1-5,.,once,TGTGCCAGCAGCCCGACAGATAGCAATCAGCCCCAGCATTTT,CASSPTDSNQPQHF
TRBV4-2,TRBJ2-5,TRBD2,.,TGTGCCAGCAGCCCGGGACTAGCGGGGGGGCAAGAGACCCAGTACTTC,CASSPGLAGGQETQYF
TRBV9,TRBJ1-2,TRBD1,.,TGTGCCAGCAGCGTAGCTGATACAGGGGCGGTGGATGGCTACACCTTC,CASSVADTGAVDGYTF
TRBV5-1,TRBJ2-7,.,few,TGCGCCAGCAGCTCTGGGGGAGGGGGAAGGGAGCAGTACTTC,CASSSGGGGREQYF
TRBV7-9,TRBJ1-2,TRBD1,few,TGTGCCAGCAGCCGCTCGGGACAGCTAAACTATGGCTACACCTTC,CASSRSGQLNYGYTF
TRBV5-6,TRBJ1-1,.,once,TGTGCCAGCAGCTTGGGAGGGTCCAAAGCTTTCTTT,CASSLGGSKAFF
TRBV30,TRBJ1-3,.,once,TGTACCTGGCGGGGCTCTGGAAACACCATATATTTT,CTWRGSGNTIYF
TRBV5-1,TRBJ2-1,TRBD2,.,TGCGCCAGCAGCTCGATCGGGACTAGGGATTACAATGAGCAGTTCTTC,CASSSIGTRDYNEQFF
TRBV5-4,TRBJ1-1,.,few,TGTGCCAGCAGCTTGCGTTTCGCGGGGAACACTGAAGCTTTCTTT,CASSLRFAGNTEAFF
TRBV4-1,TRBJ2-7,.,.,TGCGCCAGCAGCCAAGAGGGGGGGGACAGGATTCTCTACGAGCAGTACTTC,CASSQEGGDRILYEQYF
TRBV9,TRBJ2-1,TRBD1,once,TGTGCCAGCAGCGTAGTATCACAGGGGGGTGAGCAGTTCTTC,CASSVVSQGGEQFF
TRBV7-3,TRBJ2-6,.,.,TGTGCCAGCAGTCCCCAGGGCGGGGCCAACGTCCTGACTTTC,CASSPQGGANVLTF
TRBV10-1,TRBJ2-2,.,.,TGCGCCAGCAGTGAGTCAGGGGTCACCGGGGAGCTGTTTTTT,CASSESGVTGELFF
TRBV15,TRBJ1-5,.,.,TGTGCCACCAGCAGACAGGGGCTAGGGAATCAGCCCCAGCATTTT,CATSRQGLGNQPQHF
TRBV9,TRBJ1-2,TRBD1,.,TGTGCCAGCAGCCTTGAGACAGGGGGGGGGTATGGCTACACCTTC,CASSLETGGGYGYTF
TRBV7-2,TRBJ1-1,TRBD1,.,TGTGCCAGCAGGGGACAGCTCAACACTGAAGCTTTCTTT,CASRGQLNTEAFF
TRBV27,TRBJ1-3,.,few,TGTGCCAGCAGTTCGGGCAGGGCGTCAGGAAACACCATATATTTT,CASSSGRASGNTIYF
TRBV6-6,TRBJ2-7,TRBD1,.,TGTGCCAGCAGCCGGACAGGGAGGAACGAGCAGTACTTC,CASSRTGRNEQYF
TRBV27,TRBJ1-6,TRBD1,.,TGTGCCAGCAGACTTCGAGGACCCACAGGGGTTCGGCCACCCCTCCACTTT,CASRLRGPTGVRPPLHF
TRBV18,TRBJ1-1,.,.,TGTGCCAGCTCACCGTCTGACAGGTTGAACACTGAAGCTTTCTTT,CASSPSDRLNTEAFF